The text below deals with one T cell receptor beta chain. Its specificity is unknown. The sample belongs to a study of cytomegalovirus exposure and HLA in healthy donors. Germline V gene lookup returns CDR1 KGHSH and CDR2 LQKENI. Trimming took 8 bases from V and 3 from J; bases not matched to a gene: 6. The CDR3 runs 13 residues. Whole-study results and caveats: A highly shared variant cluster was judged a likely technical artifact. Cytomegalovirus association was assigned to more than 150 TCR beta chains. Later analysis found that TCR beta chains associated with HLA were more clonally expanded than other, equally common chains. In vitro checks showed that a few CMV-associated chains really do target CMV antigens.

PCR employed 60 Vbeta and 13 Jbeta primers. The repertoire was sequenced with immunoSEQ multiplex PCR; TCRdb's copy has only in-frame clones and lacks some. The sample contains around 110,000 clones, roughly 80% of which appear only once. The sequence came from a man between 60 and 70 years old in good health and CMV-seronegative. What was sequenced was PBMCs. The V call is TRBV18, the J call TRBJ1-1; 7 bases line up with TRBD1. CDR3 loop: CASVRQGDTEAFF. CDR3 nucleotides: TGTGCCAGCGTCCGACAGGGCGACACTGAAGCTTTCTTT.